A single sample gave rise to the 27 T cell receptor beta chains below, sequenced in a study of T cell responses to AZD1222 COVID-19 vaccine. The table came from immunoSEQ multiplex PCR; TCRdb's copy has only in-frame clones and leaves some out. The repertoire includes roughly 99,000 clones, roughly 85% of them detected once, and 4.5% to 6% sits in the top ten. This sample comprised peripheral blood, obtained 28 days after the second AZD1222 dose. These receptors were obtained from an adult who received the AZD1222 COVID-19 vaccine.

The chain has TRBV9 and TRBJ2-2, with D possibly matching TRBD1 (6 bases). Deletions cut 3 bases from V and 2 bases from J, with 11 bases between. Germline assignment: CDR1 SGDLS and CDR2 YYNGEE. CDR3 size: 15 residues. The CDR3 region has the DNA TGTGCCAGCAGCGAAAGGGGGTATAACACCGGGGAGCTGTTTTTT. Protein: CASSERGYNTGELFF.

This clone was seen only once. The chain employs TRBV4-3 and TRBJ2-3; possibly TRBD1 or TRBD2 for D (6 bases each). The germline V gene encodes CDR1 LGHNA and CDR2 YSLEER. This CDR3 comprises 15 residues. V lost 0 bases, J lost 4 bases, and 11 bases lay in between. CDR3 amino acids: CASSQDRGASDTQYF. DNA of the CDR3: TGCGCCAGCAGCCAAGATAGGGGGGCCTCAGATACGCAGTATTTT.

This chain links TRBV5-1 with TRBJ2-3, with 7 bases matching TRBD2. CDR3 length: 14 amino acids. The germline V gene encodes CDR1 SGHRS and CDR2 YFSETQ. V lost 4 bases and J lost 3; bases outside the gene matches: 5. CDR3 nucleotide sequence: TGCGCCAGCAGCCTGGAGCGGGGAACAGATACGCAGTATTTT. It translates to CASSLERGTDTQYF.

The rearrangement links TRBV11-2 to TRBJ1-4; 8 nucleotides match TRBD1. Germline values: CDR1 SGHAT, CDR2 FQNNGV. This CDR3 region has 18 residues. Trimming removed 6 bases from V and 0 bases from J; junction bases left unmatched: 12. The CDR3 nucleotides read TGTGCCAGCAGTTTTTACGGGACAGGTCATGCAACTAATGAAAAACTGTTTTTT. Translation: CASSFYGTGHATNEKLFF.

This clone occurred a few times. V gene TRBV9 combines with J gene TRBJ1-1; no firm D call. The germline V and J ends were trimmed by 0 bases and 1 base, with 7 bases remaining between them. This CDR3 spans 14 amino acids. CDR1 and CDR2 from the germline V gene are SGDLS and YYNGEE. The CDR3 loop reads CASSVVRTNTEAFF. CDR3 bases: TGTGCCAGCAGCGTAGTTAGGACGAACACTGAAGCTTTCTTT.

The V and J genes are TRBV25-1 and TRBJ1-4; TRBD1 is a possible D gene (6 bases). Looked up from germline, CDR1 is MGHDK and CDR2 is SYGVNS. This CDR3 spans 17 amino acids. The germline V and J ends were trimmed by 2 bases and 9 bases, with 22 bases remaining between them. CDR3 coding DNA: TGTGCCAGCAGTGAAACCTGGGGGCGCGGGGAGGTGAAAAAACTGTTTTTT. This translates into CASSETWGRGEVKKLFF.

The chain combines TRBV6-5 with TRBJ1-5, with TRBD1 as a possible D gene (5 bases). Germline V CDR1 and CDR2: MNHEY, SVGAGI. This CDR3 region has 15 residues. V lost 5 bases to trimming and J lost 2 bases, with 13 bases between them. The CDR3 reads CASSRDWEGNQPQHF. DNA for the CDR3: TGTGCCAGCAGTCGGGACTGGGAGGGCAATCAGCCCCAGCATTTT.

This clone was seen a single time. The CDR3 spells CASRGRESGQNIQYF. The CDR3 DNA reads as TGTGCCAGCAGGGGACGTGAGTCGGGACAAAACATTCAGTACTTC. This rearrangement joins TRBV6-5 to TRBJ2-4, with D perhaps matching TRBD1 or TRBD2 (5 bases each). The CDR3 has 15 residues. V lost 6 bases to trimming and J lost 5 bases, with 17 bases between them. Germline lookup yields CDR1 MNHEY and CDR2 SVGAGI.

The chain is built from TRBV30 and TRBJ1-5; 7 bases agree with TRBD1. V shed 3 bases, J shed 3 bases, and the junction held 2 bases outside the gene matches. The CDR3 length is 13 residues. Per the germline V gene, CDR1 is GTSNPN and CDR2 is SVGIG (reference sequence). The CDR3 sequence is CAWSQGVNQPQHF. As DNA, the CDR3 is TGTGCCTGGAGCCAGGGGGTCAATCAGCCCCAGCATTTT.

The chain links TRBV5-1 to TRBJ2-7, with TRBD1 identical over 9 bases. The V segment lost 7 bases and the J segment 3 bases; nucleotides outside the gene matches: 8. This CDR3 contains 14 residues. CDR1 and CDR2 from the germline V gene are SGHRS and YFSETQ. CDR3 in DNA: TGCGCCAGCGGCTGGGGGACAGGGTTCTACGAGCAGTACTTC. Translating it yields CASGWGTGFYEQYF.

This clone was seen just once. This chain connects TRBV19 to TRBJ1-1, with D tentatively TRBD1 (6 bases). The V gene lost 6 bases and the J gene lost 7 bases, with 21 bases spanning the gap. Germline assignment: CDR1 LNHDA and CDR2 SQIVND (reference sequence). This CDR3 has 15 residues. This CDR3 reads CASRMTATGSFEAFF. The DNA for the CDR3 is TGTGCCAGTAGAATGACCGCGACAGGATCTTTTGAAGCTTTCTTT.

This clone was seen only a few times. The rearrangement uses TRBV12-5 and TRBJ2-7; 9 bases align to TRBD1. V gave up 1 base and J gave up 2 bases; unmatched junction bases: 12. Germline V gene sequence: CDR1 LGHNT, CDR2 FRNRAP. The CDR3 runs to 18 residues. Here the CDR3 reads CASGLAQTGGLLPYEQYF. CDR3 bases: TGTGCTAGTGGTTTGGCACAAACAGGGGGCCTATTGCCCTACGAGCAGTACTTC. Together with reference TRBV12-5 and TRBJ2-7, the CDR3 gives the full variable domain: DARVTQTPRHKVTEMGQEVTMRCQPILGHNTVFWYRQTMMQGLELLAYFRNRAPLDDSGMPKDRFSAEMPDATLATLKIQPSEPRDSAVYFCASGLAQTGGLLPYEQYFGPGTRLTVT.

The sample holds one count of this clone. The chain has TRBV7-8 and TRBJ1-1, with D perhaps matching TRBD1 (5 bases). The CDR3 spans 13 residues. Trimming stripped 6 bases from V and 6 bases from J, with 14 bases between. CDR1 and CDR2 from the germline V gene are SGHVS and FQNEAQ. This CDR3 is CASRMGEFAEAFF. Here the CDR3 DNA reads TGTGCCAGCAGGATGGGGGAGTTCGCTGAAGCTTTCTTT.

The V call is TRBV7-2, the J call TRBJ1-6, with no clear D. Trimming removed 8 bases at V and 5 bases at J, with 16 bases between. The CDR3 loop spans 15 amino acids. CDR1 is SGHTA and CDR2 is FQGNSA in the germline V gene. The CDR3 loop reads CASRPSGINNSPLHF. The CDR3 nucleotides read TGTGCCAGCCGCCCATCGGGGATAAATAATTCACCCCTCCACTTT.

The rearrangement joins TRBV19 to TRBJ2-7; D is ambiguous. V lost 5 bases and J lost 3, with 5 bases in between. Germline CDR1 LNHDA, CDR2 SQIVND (reference sequence). There are 11 residues in the CDR3. The CDR3 here is CASSLGYEQYF. Written as DNA, the CDR3 is TGTGCCAGTAGTTTGGGCTACGAGCAGTACTTC. Complete variable domain (other parts from reference TRBV19 and TRBJ2-7): DGGITQSPKYLFRKEGQNVTLSCEQNLNHDAMYWYRQDPGQGLRLIYYSQIVNDFQKGDIAEGYSVSREKKESFPLTVTSAQKNPTAFYLCASSLGYEQYFGPGTRLTVT.

This chain joins TRBV6-5 and TRBJ2-5; possibly TRBD1 for D (5 bases). The germline V and J ends were trimmed by 6 bases and 2 bases, with 13 bases remaining between them. CDR1 is MNHEY, CDR2 SVGAGI, per germline. This CDR3 spans 14 amino acids. The CDR3 here is CASSHDSSQETQYF. In DNA form, the CDR3 reads TGTGCCAGCAGCCACGACAGTTCTCAAGAGACCCAGTACTTC.

The chain combines TRBV11-2 with TRBJ2-7, with 11 bases fitting TRBD1. Trimming at V came to 8 bases and at J to 2 bases, leaving 11 bases not matched to a gene. Germline loops: CDR1 SGHAT, CDR2 FQNNGV. This CDR3 is built from 16 residues. The CDR3 loop reads CASRLTDRGQTYEQYF. The CDR3 DNA reads as TGTGCCAGCCGACTCACGGACAGGGGGCAGACCTACGAGCAGTACTTC.

Here the CDR3 reads CASSPLTGPGYEQYF. DNA of the CDR3: TGTGCCAGCTCACCACTGACAGGCCCGGGCTACGAGCAGTACTTC. The gene calls are TRBV18 and TRBJ2-7; TRBD1 might be the D (6 bases). The CDR3 sequence is 15 residues long. Germline-derived CDR1 and CDR2 are KGHSH and LQKENI. V was cut by 1 base and J by 3 bases, with 13 bases left in between. Looking up the rest from reference TRBV18 and TRBJ2-7 gives the full variable domain: NAGVMQNPRHLVRRRGQEARLRCSPMKGHSHVYWYRQLPEEGLKFMVYLQKENIIDESGMPKERFSAEFPKEGPSILRIQQVVRGDSAAYFCASSPLTGPGYEQYFGPGTRLTVT.

This clone ranks as medium-sized. The chain carries TRBV9 and TRBJ2-2; TRBD2 matches at 9 bases. The J segment lost 6 bases and the V segment lost 0 bases, leaving 3 bases of the junction unmatched. The CDR3 has 15 residues. Germline CDR1 SGDLS, CDR2 YYNGEE. The CDR3, as DNA: TGTGCCAGCAGCGTAGGAGCGGGGGGCCCCGGGGAGCTGTTTTTT. Translated, it gives CASSVGAGGPGELFF. The whole variable domain, filled in from reference TRBV9 and TRBJ2-2, reads DSGVTQTPKHLITATGQRVTLRCSPRSGDLSVYWYQQSLDQGLQFLIQYYNGEERAKGNILERFSAQQFPDLHSELNLSSLELGDSALYFCASSVGAGGPGELFFGEGSRLTVL.

The chain uses TRBV9 and TRBJ1-1, with a weak D call TRBD1 (6 bases). CDR1 SGDLS and CDR2 YYNGEE come from the germline V gene. Trimming took off 4 bases at V and 5 bases at J, with 18 bases between the two ends. The CDR3 extends over 15 amino acids. The CDR3 DNA is TGTGCCAGCAGCACAGGGTCATTGGCGGGGACTGAAGCTTTCTTT. This translates into CASSTGSLAGTEAFF.

This chain connects TRBV7-2 to TRBJ2-5; D remains ambiguous. The CDR3 extends over 12 amino acids. Germline V CDR1 and CDR2: SGHTA, FQGNSA. The V and J ends lost 0 bases and 5 bases respectively, with 4 bases between them. CDR3 region: CASSLARETQYF. The CDR3 nucleotides read TGTGCCAGCAGCTTAGCTCGGGAGACCCAGTACTTC.

V gene TRBV6-6 combines with J gene TRBJ1-4; D unclear. CDR1 and CDR2 from the germline V gene are MNHNY and SVGAGI (reference sequence). The CDR3 is 18 residues long. Trimming left V 5 bases short and J 2 bases short, with 21 bases between. CDR3 in DNA: TGTGCCAGCAGTCCCGGGCTATCCCACAAGTCGACTAATGAAAAACTGTTTTTT. It codes for CASSPGLSHKSTNEKLFF.

The sample holds a few counts of this clone. The V gene is TRBV19, the J gene TRBJ1-6; D not certain. Germline V gives CDR1 LNHDA, CDR2 SQIVND (reference sequence). The CDR3 spans 17 residues. Deletions cut 2 bases from V and 0 bases from J, with 11 bases between. The DNA for the CDR3 is TGTGCCAGTAGTATATCAGCTATTAGCTCCTATAATTCACCCCTCCACTTT. Protein: CASSISAISSYNSPLHF.

The V call is TRBV5-6, the J call TRBJ1-6; D remains unclear. Trimming left V 0 bases short and J 6 bases short, with 13 bases between. The length of the CDR3 is 16 residues. CDR1 and CDR2 (germline): SGHDT, YYEEEE. The CDR3 reads CASSLAVPKGNSPLHF. CDR3 coding DNA: TGTGCCAGCAGCTTGGCAGTTCCTAAGGGTAATTCACCCCTCCACTTT.

V gene TRBV18 combines with J gene TRBJ2-3; TRBD2 matches at 8 bases. CDR1 and CDR2 from the germline V gene are KGHSH and LQKENI. The CDR3 loop spans 14 amino acids. The V segment lost 3 bases and the J segment 6 bases; nucleotides outside the gene matches: 5. This CDR3 is CASSPPGGLDTQYF. CDR3 DNA: TGTGCCAGCTCACCCCCGGGGGGGCTTGATACGCAGTATTTT. Using reference TRBV18 and TRBJ2-3 for the parts outside the CDR3, the full variable domain is NAGVMQNPRHLVRRRGQEARLRCSPMKGHSHVYWYRQLPEEGLKFMVYLQKENIIDESGMPKERFSAEFPKEGPSILRIQQVVRGDSAAYFCASSPPGGLDTQYFGPGTRLTVL.

The chain combines TRBV5-1 with TRBJ2-7, with D tentatively TRBD1 (6 bases). Per the germline V gene, CDR1 is SGHRS and CDR2 is YFSETQ. This CDR3 contains 15 residues. Trimming shortened V by 1 base and J by 2 bases, and 13 bases separated the two germline ends. The CDR3 coding sequence is TGCGCCAGCAGCTTGTCGGCAGGGGAGACCTACGAGCAGTACTTC. Translation: CASSLSAGETYEQYF.

V gene TRBV6-2 or TRBV6-3 combines with J gene TRBJ2-7, with D tentatively TRBD1 or TRBD2 (5 bases each). The germline gives CDR1 MNHEY, CDR2 SVGEGT. V was trimmed by 0 bases and J by 6 bases, leaving 12 bases between them. The CDR3 totals 14 residues. Written as DNA, the CDR3 is TGTGCCAGCAGTTACTCTGCAGGGAGTAGCGAGCAGTACTTC. It codes for CASSYSAGSSEQYF.